This entry is about one T cell receptor beta chain. Its antigen is not yet known. No clone much larger than this one lies a single base away; base qualities are absent. This sample was taken from a study of blood T cell repertoires in COVID-19 (dated by TCRdb to 2018 to 2021). Turning to the overall study: Samples covering the acute and convalescent phases of COVID-19 were provided by collaborators in the United States, Italy and Spain. A de-identified subject ID, COVID-19 status, age in years and sex were almost always included in the sample metadata. Deeply sampled blood TCRbeta repertoires from subjects exposed to, actively infected with, or recovered from COVID-19 were included in the dataset. HLA class I and class II types, where available, came from metadata supplied by the sample provider rather than from assay-based typing. The material from the prospective study consisted of cDNA or gDNA derived from T cells, B-cell-depleted T cells, or PBMCs. The repertoires were released in a freely available public database meant as a resource for research on the immune response to SARS-CoV-2. The samples were drawn from the first 160 participants of the ongoing ImmuneRACE study and from over 950 subjects provided by 6 global collaborators.

Beyond this particular receptor, the publication reports: The quantity of clinical and demographic metadata differed by source and by participant and was supplied without curation.

Participants in the prospective study were enrolled through a virtual design, were aged roughly 18 to 90 years, and lived in about two dozen United States geographic areas. In the prospective study, participants were assigned to cohorts based on the clinical history participants reported in a screening survey and a study questionnaire. ImmuneRACE Cohort 3 recovered participants were defined by two consecutive negative NP/OP PCR tests, healthcare professional clearance, or symptom resolution. Each participant in the prospective study had whole blood, serum and a nasopharyngeal or oropharyngeal swab collected by mobile phlebotomists. Prospective study participants could optionally give additional blood draws and questionnaires over an approximately two-month period. Before DNA extraction, prospective study blood samples were shipped either frozen or at room temperature. There are 13 amino acids in the CDR3, from cysteine to phenylalanine inclusive. Just the 39-base CDR3 DNA is kept, in frame starting at base 1. Trimming takes 5 bases from V and 5 bases from J, and the germline ends sit 12 bases apart. CDR1 SGHTA and CDR2 FQGTGA are derived from the germline V gene.

The immunoSEQ Assay, a bias-controlled multiplex PCR, was used to amplify TCRbeta CDR3 regions from genomic DNA. Processing in the source paper ran as follows. Within the assay, amplification of reference gene primers was used to estimate how many nucleated cells each sample contained. Sequence reads were collapsed and filtered to measure the absolute abundance of every unique TCRbeta CDR3 rearrangement. For each sample, productive Simpson clonality was calculated as the square root of Simpson's diversity index across productive rearrangements. TCRdb mirrors the immuneACCESS table, restricted to in-frame sequences. Some clones are absent from its copies; in checked studies, under half trace to an unresolved V gene, and the reason for the others is unknown. That table supplies the V and J calls and clone size; D and trimming were determined from the DNA. The sample table lists some 240,000 clones, 65% to 85% of them with a count of one. About 3.4% of the sample comes from the top ten.

Sequences were obtained from PBMCs or T cells enriched from blood (not recorded which). This sequence uses TRBV7-3 and TRBJ2-5; TRBD2 could be the D gene, as 5 bases match. The TCR was taken from a man aged 50-60 years who had recovered from COVID-19. The CDR3 sequence is CASSLGDRETQYF. The sequenced DNA is TGTGCCAGCAGCCTGGGAGATCGGGAGACCCAGTACTTC.